These 23 T cell receptor beta chains share one sample of origin, sequenced in a study of blood T cell repertoires in COVID-19. Here immunoSEQ multiplex PCR was the method, and the copy in TCRdb shows in-frame clones only, minus some. The data show approximately 74,000 clones, around 93% seen once. Sample: peripheral blood. The origin of the receptors is a woman aged 55-69 years with active COVID-19.

V usage is TRBV4-1 and J usage is TRBJ2-5; the match to TRBD2 covers 11 bases. Germline V gives CDR1 MGHRA, CDR2 YSYEKL. V was clipped by 3 bases and J by 5 bases; unmatched bases: 2. CDR3 size: 14 residues. As DNA, the CDR3 is TGCGCCAGCAGCCACACTAGCGGGAGTGAGACCCAGTACTTC. Amino acids: CASSHTSGSETQYF.

The rearrangement uses TRBV10-3 and TRBJ1-5, with TRBD1 matching 12 bases. The CDR3 contains 14 residues. The V segment lost 10 bases and the J segment 7 bases; nucleotides outside the gene matches: 8. In germline, CDR1 is ENHRY, CDR2 SYGVKD. CDR3 protein: CATSGQGARQPQHF. In DNA form, the CDR3 reads TGTGCCACCTCGGGACAGGGGGCGCGGCAGCCCCAGCATTTT.

The rearrangement links TRBV5-6 to TRBJ2-7, with D perhaps matching TRBD1 (6 bases). Between the trimmed V and J ends, which lost 2 bases and 2 bases, there was a span of 14 bases. From germline, CDR1 is SGHDT and CDR2 YYEEEE. CDR3 length equals 15 residues. The CDR3: CASSFPSGGTYEQYF. In DNA form, the CDR3 reads TGTGCCAGCAGCTTCCCATCTGGGGGCACCTACGAGCAGTACTTC. Full variable domain (rest looked up from reference TRBV5-6 and TRBJ2-7): DAGVTQSPTHLIKTRGQQVTLRCSPKSGHDTVSWYQQALGQGPQFIFQYYEEEERQRGNFPDRFSGHQFPNYSSELNVNALLLGDSALYLCASSFPSGGTYEQYFGPGTRLTVT.

The V and J genes are TRBV10-3 and TRBJ1-1; D gene ambiguous. This CDR3 has 12 amino acids. The germline CDR1 and CDR2 sequences are ENHRY and SYGVKD. V shed 10 bases and J shed 3 bases, with 12 bases lying between them. The CDR3 nucleotides read TGTGCCACCTCCTCTCGGGACACTGAAGCTTTCTTT. Its protein is CATSSRDTEAFF.

The chain has TRBV7-2 and TRBJ2-5, with 7 positions matching TRBD1. CDR1 and CDR2 from the germline V gene are SGHTA and FQGNSA. The CDR3 totals 13 residues. The ends lost 3 bases at V and 4 bases at J; junction bases unmatched: 2. Here the CDR3 DNA reads TGTGCCAGCAGCTTCCGACAGGGAGAGACCCAGTACTTC. This codes for CASSFRQGETQYF.

This chain uses TRBV5-4 with TRBJ2-7; 11 bases fit TRBD2. This CDR3 region has 15 residues. Germline V lookup: CDR1 SGHNT, CDR2 YYREEE (reference sequence). V shed 0 bases and J 6 bases; nucleotides not matched to a gene: 5. The CDR3 DNA is TGTGCCAGCAGCTTGGCTGGTAGCGGGAGGGCCGAGCAGTACTTC. Translating it yields CASSLAGSGRAEQYF.

The gene calls are TRBV9 and TRBJ1-1, with 7 bases matching TRBD1. The germline gives CDR1 SGDLS, CDR2 YYNGEE. The CDR3 has 15 residues. The trim removed 0 bases at V and 11 bases at J, leaving 13 bases unmatched. The CDR3 protein is CASSVVRGHGREAFF. As DNA, the CDR3 is TGTGCCAGCAGCGTAGTGAGGGGGCACGGGCGCGAGGCTTTCTTT.

The chain employs TRBV27 and TRBJ1-2, with TRBD1 as a possible D gene (5 bases). The V gene's germline CDR1 is MNHEY and CDR2 SMNVEV (reference sequence). The CDR3 is made up of 13 amino acids. Trimming cost V 6 bases and J 2 bases, with 10 bases left between them. CDR3 protein: CASRATVNYGYTF. Written as DNA, the CDR3 is TGTGCCAGCAGGGCGACAGTAAACTATGGCTACACCTTC.

The V gene is TRBV29-1, the J gene TRBJ1-2; no clear D gene. The CDR3 totals 12 residues. The V end was cut by 5 bases, the J end by 8 bases, with 15 bases between. Germline CDR1 reads SQVTM; CDR2 reads ANQGSEA. The CDR3 sequence: CSVTGSRQGYTF. CDR3 nucleotides: TGCAGCGTTACCGGGTCCCGCCAGGGCTACACCTTC.

J is TRBJ1-1 and V is TRBV7-2; no reliable D call. Germline V lookup: CDR1 SGHTA, CDR2 FQGNSA. V lost 1 base to trimming and J lost 3 bases, with 6 bases between them. The CDR3 sequence is 13 residues long. CDR3 sequence reads: CASSLGGDTEAFF. Written as DNA, the CDR3 is TGTGCCAGCAGCTTAGGCGGTGACACTGAAGCTTTCTTT.

This chain links TRBV5-1 with TRBJ1-3; weak D call: TRBD1 (5 bases). Trimming removed 4 bases from V and 4 bases from J, with 15 bases in between. Per germline, CDR1 SGHRS and CDR2 YFSETQ. CDR3 length equals 15 residues. The CDR3 DNA sequence: TGCGCCAGCAGCCCGGGGACTCAAGGGGGAAACACCATATATTTT. It translates to CASSPGTQGGNTIYF.

Only one count was recorded for this clone. This chain's CDR3 is CASSQDDRSNEQFF. As DNA, the CDR3 is TGCGCCAGCAGCCAAGACGACAGGTCCAATGAGCAGTTCTTC. This sequence joins TRBV4-1 and TRBJ2-1; maybe TRBD1 (6 bases). Germline loops: CDR1 MGHRA, CDR2 YSYEKL. This CDR3 contains 14 residues. Trimming took 0 bases from V and 6 from J, leaving 9 bases between them.

The chain recombines TRBV6-6 with TRBJ1-5; D is possibly TRBD1 (6 bases). This CDR3 is 13 amino acids long. Germline CDR1 and CDR2: MNHNY and SVGAGI (reference sequence). Deletions cut 5 bases from V and 4 bases from J, with 9 bases between. CDR3 residues: CASSTGLNQPQHF. DNA for the CDR3: TGTGCCAGCAGTACAGGGTTAAATCAGCCCCAGCATTTT.

The V and J genes are TRBV12-2 and TRBJ2-7; whether TRBD2, the table's D call, matches the DNA was not checked. TRBV12-2 is a pseudogene. The CDR3 has 15 amino acids. CDR3 nucleotide sequence: TGTGCAAGTCGCTTAAATCTAGCGGGATCCTACGAGCAGTACTTC. Translating gives CASRLNLAGSYEQYF.

V usage is TRBV6-5 and J usage is TRBJ1-5, with 8 bases identical to TRBD1. Per germline, CDR1 MNHEY and CDR2 SVGAGI. With 4 bases clipped from V and 5 bases from J, the junction kept 1 base outside the gene matches. CDR3 length equals 13 residues. The CDR3 DNA reads as TGTGCCAGCAGTTCAGGGGGCTATCAGCCCCAGCATTTT. Translation: CASSSGGYQPQHF.

CDR3 protein: CAGRGLTTEAFF. CDR3 nucleotides: TGTGCCGGGAGAGGGTTAACCACTGAAGCTTTCTTT. The rearrangement links TRBV2 to TRBJ1-1; D unresolved. The CDR3 extends over 12 amino acids. V was clipped by 11 bases and J by 4 bases, with 14 bases between them. CDR1 SNHLY and CDR2 FYNNEI come from the germline V gene. The variable domain in full, completed from reference TRBV2 and TRBJ1-1, reads EPEVTQTPSHQVTQMGQEVILRCVPISNHLYFYWYRQILGQKVEFLVSFYNNEISEKSEIFDDQFSVERPDGSNFTLKIRSTKLEDSAMYFCAGRGLTTEAFFGQGTRLTVV.

This clone has just a few counts. V gene TRBV4-2 combines with J gene TRBJ2-7; TRBD2 aligns across 8 bases. The CDR3 extends over 15 amino acids. Looked up from germline, CDR1 is LGHNA and CDR2 is YNFKEQ. After removal of 0 bases from V and 6 bases from J, the junction contained 7 bases not matched to a gene. CDR3 sequence (DNA): TGTGCCAGCAGCCAAGATAAAGCGGGAGTGTTCGAGCAGTACTTC. Translated, it gives CASSQDKAGVFEQYF.

Only one count was recorded for this clone. This chain uses TRBV28 with TRBJ2-7, with 8 bases matching TRBD1. There are 14 residues in the CDR3. Per the germline V gene, CDR1 is MDHEN and CDR2 is SYDVKM. V was clipped by 5 bases and J by 1 base; unmatched bases: 4. The CDR3 sequence is CASSGQGVSYEQYF. The CDR3, as DNA: TGTGCCAGCAGTGGACAGGGCGTATCCTACGAGCAGTACTTC.

The chain is built from TRBV28 and TRBJ2-3, with 9 bases identical to TRBD1. Per germline, CDR1 MDHEN and CDR2 SYDVKM. V lost 2 bases to trimming and J lost 1 base; unmatched junction nucleotides: 16. There are 20 residues in the CDR3. The CDR3 loop reads CASSLTRDRVMYGGTDTQYF. CDR3 nucleotides: TGTGCCAGCAGTTTAACCCGGGACAGGGTAATGTACGGCGGCACAGATACGCAGTATTTT.

The V and J genes are TRBV2 and TRBJ2-1; maybe TRBD2 (6 bases). This CDR3 has 14 residues. Germline values: CDR1 SNHLY, CDR2 FYNNEI. The V and J ends lost 6 bases and 0 bases respectively, with 9 bases between them. CDR3: CASRAGSSYNEQFF. The CDR3 coding sequence is TGTGCCAGCAGGGCGGGGAGCTCCTACAATGAGCAGTTCTTC.

This chain uses TRBV19 with TRBJ2-5; TRBD2 aligns across 7 bases. The CDR3 sequence is 14 residues long. Germline V gene data show CDR1 as LNHDA and CDR2 as SQIVND (reference sequence). V lost 4 bases and J lost 5; bases outside the gene matches: 7. DNA for the CDR3: TGTGCCAGTAGTACCGGGACTAATATTGAGACCCAGTACTTC. Its translation is CASSTGTNIETQYF.

The chain uses TRBV27 and TRBJ2-7; D is perhaps TRBD2 (6 bases). V was trimmed by 4 bases and J by 6 bases, leaving 10 bases between them. Germline CDR1 is MNHEY and CDR2 is SMNVEV (reference sequence). CDR3 length equals 12 residues. CDR3 DNA: TGTGCCAGCAGTTCGGCCGGGGGCGAGCAGTACTTC. It encodes CASSSAGGEQYF.

The rearrangement uses TRBV6-5 and TRBJ1-1, with a tentative D call TRBD1 (6 bases). With 6 bases removed from V and 0 bases from J, the gap between germline ends came to 8 bases. The CDR3 length is 13 residues. Germline CDR1 MNHEY, CDR2 SVGAGI. The CDR3 loop reads CASSGQMNTEAFF. The CDR3 nucleotides read TGTGCCAGCAGCGGACAGATGAACACTGAAGCTTTCTTT.